These 29 T cell receptor beta chains were all obtained from the same sample, sequenced in a study of blood T cell repertoires in COVID-19. Here immunoSEQ multiplex PCR was the method, and the copy in TCRdb shows in-frame clones only, minus some. There are 280,000 or so clones in the sample; 80% to 90% occur only once, and roughly 2% lies in the top ten. Sequencing was done on a sample of PBMCs or T cells enriched from blood (not recorded which). The receptors come from a man younger than 40 who had recovered from COVID-19.

V gene TRBV19 combines with J gene TRBJ2-1, with D perhaps TRBD2 (7 bases). This CDR3 comprises 14 residues. Germline loops: CDR1 LNHDA, CDR2 SQIVND (reference sequence). V lost 10 bases and J lost 6, with 19 bases in between. DNA for the CDR3: TGTGCCACCGCCCTTGTTGGGGGGGCCAATGAGCAGTTCTTC. Encoded protein: CATALVGGANEQFF.

The gene calls are TRBV5-4 and TRBJ1-4; D ambiguous. The germline V gene encodes CDR1 SGHNT and CDR2 YYREEE (reference sequence). Between the trimmed V and J ends, which lost 0 bases and 8 bases, there was a span of 8 bases. This CDR3 contains 13 residues. The CDR3, as DNA: TGTGCCAGCAGCTTGGGGCAGAGGGAAAAACTGTTTTTT. Amino acids: CASSLGQREKLFF.

The gene calls are TRBV10-3 and TRBJ1-2; 8 bases are shared with TRBD1. The germline V gene encodes CDR1 ENHRY and CDR2 SYGVKD. The V gene end was trimmed by 2 bases and the J gene end by 5 bases; junction bases not matched to a gene: 4. This CDR3 spans 14 amino acids. The CDR3 protein is CAISEPDRAYGYTF. Written as DNA, the CDR3 is TGTGCCATCAGTGAGCCGGACAGGGCTTATGGCTACACCTTC.

This chain links TRBV12-3 or TRBV12-4 with TRBJ1-5; D is perhaps TRBD1 (5 bases). Between the trimmed V and J ends, which lost 1 base and 14 bases, there was a span of 12 bases. The CDR3 has 12 amino acids. The CDR3 region has the DNA TGTGCCAGCAGTTTAGACAGGACACTGAAGCATTTT. Protein sequence: CASSLDRTLKHF.

CDR3 in amino acids: CASSSRGGGYEQFF. The CDR3 DNA follows: TGTGCCAGCAGCTCGCGGGGGGGCGGGTATGAGCAGTTCTTC. The chain uses TRBV7-2 and TRBJ2-1, with TRBD2 matching 9 bases. CDR3 size: 14 residues. V trimming: 4 bases; J trimming: 8 bases; junction bases outside the gene matches: 6. Germline assignment: CDR1 SGHTA and CDR2 FQGNSA.

The rearrangement uses TRBV5-1 and TRBJ2-3; weak D call: TRBD1 (6 bases). Germline CDR1 and CDR2: SGHRS and YFSETQ. Trimming removed 6 bases at V and 0 bases at J, with 11 bases between. This CDR3 comprises 14 residues. The CDR3 DNA follows: TGCGCCAGCATTCGAGGGGGAAGCACAGATACGCAGTATTTT. Amino acids: CASIRGGSTDTQYF.

This rearrangement joins TRBV5-1 to TRBJ1-4, with TRBD1 matching 8 bases. V dropped 4 bases and J dropped 15; count of bases not matched to a gene: 14. The CDR3 covers 14 residues. Germline loops: CDR1 SGHRS, CDR2 YFSETQ. The CDR3 bases are TGCGCCAGCAGCCCAGGACAGGGTAGCACTCCCGTGTTTTTT. Amino acid sequence: CASSPGQGSTPVFF.

The chain employs TRBV7-6 and TRBJ2-7; possible D gene TRBD2, 5 bases. Germline CDR1 reads SGHVS; CDR2 reads FNYEAQ. Trimming took off 1 base at V and 5 bases at J, with 12 bases between the two ends. CDR3 size: 14 residues. The CDR3 bases are TGTGCCAGCAGCTTAGTTACAGCGGAGGACGAGCAGTACTTC. This sequence encodes CASSLVTAEDEQYF.

The rearrangement links TRBV3-1 (or the pseudogene TRBV3-2) to TRBJ2-6; no clear D. The CDR3 sequence is 15 residues long. The germline V gene encodes CDR1 LGHDT and CDR2 YNNKEL (reference sequence). V lost 4 bases and J 0 bases, leaving 7 bases between the germline ends. Here the CDR3 reads CASSPTLSGANVLTF. The CDR3 DNA is TGTGCCAGCAGCCCGACACTCTCTGGGGCCAACGTCCTGACTTTC.

The chain joins TRBV27 to TRBJ2-2; possible D gene TRBD2, 5 bases. Germline V gives CDR1 MNHEY, CDR2 SMNVEV (reference sequence). V lost 8 bases, J lost 6 bases, and 19 bases lay in between. The CDR3 covers 15 residues. The CDR3 coding sequence is TGTGCCAGCCGGTTCGGGGAACGATCACCCGGGGAGCTGTTTTTT. It yields the protein CASRFGERSPGELFF.

V gene TRBV7-9 combines with J gene TRBJ1-1; D perhaps matches TRBD1 (5 bases). The CDR3 runs 16 residues. Looked up from germline, CDR1 is SEHNR and CDR2 is FQNEAQ (reference sequence). The V end was cut by 4 bases, the J end by 0 bases, with 15 bases between. The CDR3 coding sequence is TGTGCCAGCAGCTCCGAAGCGAAGGGGATGAACACTGAAGCTTTCTTT. It encodes CASSSEAKGMNTEAFF.

The chain couples TRBV4-2 to TRBJ1-2, with unresolved D. Germline loops: CDR1 LGHNA, CDR2 YNFKEQ. Trimming pared 0 bases from V and 0 bases from J, leaving 8 bases between. The CDR3 sequence is 15 residues long. The CDR3 DNA follows: TGTGCCAGCAGCCAAGATACGGGTACTAACTATGGCTACACCTTC. This codes for CASSQDTGTNYGYTF.

This chain connects TRBV19 to TRBJ1-2; 7 bases are shared with TRBD1. CDR3 length: 13 residues. Germline V gives CDR1 LNHDA, CDR2 SQIVND (reference sequence). Trimming removed 7 bases from V and 4 bases from J; junction bases left unmatched: 6. In DNA form, the CDR3 reads TGTGCCAGTAAAGGGGACAGCGCCTATGGCTACACCTTC. Protein product: CASKGDSAYGYTF.

This clone was found once. J is TRBJ1-6 and V is TRBV18; the D gene is possibly TRBD1 (6 bases). V dropped 1 base and J dropped 7 bases, with 17 bases sitting between them. This CDR3 is built from 17 residues. Germline CDR1 and CDR2: KGHSH and LQKENI. For the CDR3, the DNA is TGTGCCAGCTCACCACTGGTTTTGCAGGACAGCAATTCACCCCTCCACTTT. Translating it yields CASSPLVLQDSNSPLHF.

The chain joins TRBV2 to TRBJ2-1, with TRBD1 matching 8 bases. Losses at the gene ends were 4 bases for V and 10 bases for J; bases not matched to a gene: 9. This CDR3 contains 14 residues. Per the germline V gene, CDR1 is SNHLY and CDR2 is FYNNEI. The CDR3 nucleotides read TGTGCCAGCAGTGGACAGGGGCCCGGATTAGAGCAGTTCTTC. Translated, it gives CASSGQGPGLEQFF. The complete variable domain, with remaining parts taken from reference TRBV2 and TRBJ2-1, reads EPEVTQTPSHQVTQMGQEVILRCVPISNHLYFYWYRQILGQKVEFLVSFYNNEISEKSEIFDDQFSVERPDGSNFTLKIRSTKLEDSAMYFCASSGQGPGLEQFFGPGTRLTVL.

The chain has TRBV27 and TRBJ2-5; 10 nucleotides line up with TRBD2. This CDR3 is 15 amino acids long. After removal of 8 bases from V and 5 bases from J, the junction contained 11 bases not matched to a gene. The germline V gene encodes CDR1 MNHEY and CDR2 SMNVEV (reference sequence). The CDR3 sequence: CASGRGTSARETQYF. In DNA form, the CDR3 reads TGTGCCAGCGGCCGAGGGACTAGCGCTAGGGAGACCCAGTACTTC.

A note on this clone: Other DNA sequences within the sample encode an identical CDR3. This chain uses TRBV20-1 with TRBJ2-7; the match to TRBD1 covers 8 bases. V dropped 3 bases and J dropped 5; count of bases not matched to a gene: 0. CDR3 length: 11 residues. Germline loops: CDR1 DFQATT, CDR2 SNEGSKA (reference sequence). CDR3 loop: CSARTGDEQYF. The CDR3 DNA reads as TGCAGTGCTAGGACAGGGGACGAGCAGTACTTC.

V and J are TRBV14 and TRBJ1-3; no reliable D call. V was trimmed by 4 bases and J by 2 bases, leaving 9 bases between them. The length of the CDR3 is 14 residues. Germline values: CDR1 SGHDN, CDR2 FVKESK. The CDR3 loop reads CASSPARTGNTIYF. The CDR3 DNA reads TGTGCCAGCAGCCCCGCCAGGACTGGAAACACCATATATTTT.

The chain combines TRBV29-1 with TRBJ1-1; D call uncertain. Trimming stripped 3 bases from V and 2 bases from J, with 7 bases between. The CDR3 is 12 residues long. Germline V lookup: CDR1 SQVTM, CDR2 ANQGSEA. For the CDR3, the DNA is TGCAGCGTTGATTTCGGTAACACTGAAGCTTTCTTT. Its translation is CSVDFGNTEAFF. Combining the CDR3 with reference TRBV29-1 and TRBJ1-1 gives the whole variable domain SAVISQKPSRDICQRGTSLTIQCQVDSQVTMMFWYRQQPGQSLTLIATANQGSEATYESGFVIDKFPISRPNLTFSTLTVSNMSPEDSSIYLCSVDFGNTEAFFGQGTRLTVV.

This sequence joins TRBV13 and TRBJ1-4; D is undetermined. This CDR3 has 13 residues. Per the germline V gene, CDR1 is PRHDT and CDR2 is FYEKMQ (reference sequence). V was trimmed by 5 bases and J by 7 bases, leaving 11 bases between them. CDR3 in DNA: TGTGCCAGCAGCCCTCTTATGGCTGAAAAACTGTTTTTT. Translating gives CASSPLMAEKLFF.

The V and J genes are TRBV7-8 and TRBJ2-1; D might be TRBD2 (5 bases). CDR1 SGHVS and CDR2 FQNEAQ come from the germline V gene. CDR3 length: 15 residues. Trimming cost V 5 bases and J 5 bases, with 16 bases left between them. Written as DNA, the CDR3 is TGTGCCAGCAGCCGAGACTATACTGCGAACAATGAGCAGTTCTTC. It codes for CASSRDYTANNEQFF. Together with reference TRBV7-8 and TRBJ2-1, the CDR3 gives the full variable domain: GAGVSQSPRYKVAKRGQDVALRCDPISGHVSLFWYQQALGQGPEFLTYFQNEAQLDKSGLPSDRFFAERPEGSVSTLKIQRTQQEDSAVYLCASSRDYTANNEQFFGPGTRLTVL.

This sequence joins TRBV19 and TRBJ2-7; 7 bases map to TRBD1. The CDR3 has 13 amino acids. Germline V gives CDR1 LNHDA, CDR2 SQIVND (reference sequence). The J segment lost 7 bases and the V segment lost 3 bases, leaving 6 bases of the junction unmatched. CDR3 bases: TGTGCCAGTAGTATTGAGACAGGGCAGGAGCAGTACTTC. Amino acids: CASSIETGQEQYF. Supplemented by reference TRBV19 and TRBJ2-7, the full variable domain reads DGGITQSPKYLFRKEGQNVTLSCEQNLNHDAMYWYRQDPGQGLRLIYYSQIVNDFQKGDIAEGYSVSREKKESFPLTVTSAQKNPTAFYLCASSIETGQEQYFGPGTRLTVT.

The chain employs TRBV9 and TRBJ1-1; TRBD1 matches at 7 bases. V was pared by 2 bases and J by 0 bases, with 4 bases of the junction left unmatched. The CDR3 is 15 amino acids. Germline loops: CDR1 SGDLS, CDR2 YYNGEE. In DNA form, the CDR3 reads TGTGCCAGCAGCGTCCAGACAGGGATGAACACTGAAGCTTTCTTT. Protein: CASSVQTGMNTEAFF.

This clone has only one observation. This sequence joins TRBV5-1 and TRBJ2-5; a possible D gene is TRBD2 (6 bases). Germline values: CDR1 SGHRS, CDR2 YFSETQ. This CDR3 has 16 amino acids. V was cut by 4 bases and J by 3 bases, with 19 bases left in between. In DNA form, the CDR3 reads TGCGCCAGCAGCCCTGCGGGAAGGACCTCCGAAGAGACCCAGTACTTC. Protein: CASSPAGRTSEETQYF.

The genes are TRBV18 and TRBJ1-4, with a possible D match to TRBD1 (5 bases). From germline, CDR1 is KGHSH and CDR2 LQKENI. The germline V and J ends were trimmed by 3 bases and 4 bases, with 15 bases remaining between them. This CDR3 has 16 residues. CDR3 region: CASSPRTGTNNEKLFF. CDR3 sequence (DNA): TGTGCCAGCTCACCCCGAACAGGCACAAATAATGAAAAACTGTTTTTT.

The chain couples TRBV25-1 to TRBJ2-1, with D possibly being TRBD2 (5 bases). This CDR3 contains 15 residues. Trimming shortened V by 1 base and J by 4 bases, and 11 bases separated the two germline ends. Germline lookup yields CDR1 MGHDK and CDR2 SYGVNS. This CDR3 reads CASSEWSAGYNEQFF. The CDR3 bases are TGTGCCAGCAGTGAATGGAGTGCGGGTTACAATGAGCAGTTCTTC.

The chain links TRBV15 to TRBJ2-2; 7 bases match TRBD1. CDR1 and CDR2 (germline): LNHNV, YYDKDF (reference sequence). The CDR3 totals 15 residues. Trimming removed 3 bases from V and 3 bases from J; junction bases left unmatched: 4. The CDR3 DNA sequence: TGTGCCACCAGCAGGCGGACAGGATACACCGGGGAGCTGTTTTTT. Amino acids: CATSRRTGYTGELFF. Full variable domain (remainder filled in from reference TRBV15 and TRBJ2-2): DAMVIQNPRYQVTQFGKPVTLSCSQTLNHNVMYWYQQKSSQAPKLLFHYYDKDFNNEADTPDNFQSRRPNTSFCFLDIRSPGLGDTAMYLCATSRRTGYTGELFFGEGSRLTVL.

The V and J genes are TRBV6-4 and TRBJ1-2; 11 bases map to TRBD1. Trimming removed 2 bases from V and 6 bases from J; junction bases left unmatched: 5. Looked up from germline, CDR1 is MRHNA and CDR2 is SNTAGT. This CDR3 is built from 15 residues. The DNA for the CDR3 is TGTGCCAGCAGTGACCGGACAGGGGGCTCGAATGGCTACACCTTC. Residues: CASSDRTGGSNGYTF.

The chain uses TRBV19 and TRBJ1-3, with a tentative D call TRBD1 (5 bases). This CDR3 is built from 15 residues. The V and J ends lost 6 bases and 3 bases respectively, with 15 bases between them. Looked up from germline, CDR1 is LNHDA and CDR2 is SQIVND (reference sequence). The CDR3 sequence: CASRPGGFGGNTIYF. As DNA, the CDR3 is TGTGCCAGTAGGCCCGGGGGGTTCGGTGGAAACACCATATATTTT.